This T cell receptor beta chain was identified in a study of blood T cells in healthy people across ages. The germline V gene has CDR1 DFQATT and CDR2 SNEGSKA (reference sequence). CDR3 length: 14 residues. Unmatched junction bases numbered 8, after V lost 5 bases and J lost 2 bases. Findings of the study overall: Per-million-T-cell TCR beta diversity fell roughly linearly with age.

This clonotype was recorded a few times. The antigen remains unidentified. The use of a sample-barcoded 5' primer and a J-beta primer mix characterized a second PCR of roughly 6 to 11 cycles. TCRdb reanalysed the 5' RACE reads using MiXCR and keeps one entry per CDR3 protein. The table records about 1.5 million distinct CDR3 sequences, approximately 42% of them present only once. The chain recombines TRBV20-1 with TRBJ2-7; TRBD1 agrees at 8 bases. The sequencing input was blood. The origin of this receptor is a woman under 30 in good health. The CDR3, as DNA: TGCAGTGCTTCCGGGACAGGCTTTCCCTACGAGCAGTACTTC. As protein: CSASGTGFPYEQYF.